These 3 T cell receptor beta chains were sequenced from one sample in a study of blood T cells in healthy people across ages. It was with a sample-barcoded 5' primer and a J-beta primer mix that a second PCR of about 7 to 12 cycles was run. TCRdb passed the 5' RACE reads through MiXCR, listing each CDR3 protein once. The table records about 540,000 distinct CDR3 sequences, more than 20% of them present only once. A further study also used this sample, focusing on T cells of mothers and their children.

Sequencing used blood. The origin of the receptors is a boy aged 10-17 years in good health.

The rearrangement links TRBV28 to TRBJ2-7, with D uncertain. Trimming took 5 bases from V and 3 from J, leaving 8 bases between them. CDR1 and CDR2 from the germline V gene are MDHEN and SYDVKM. CDR3 size: 12 residues. The CDR3 region is CASSQEFYEQYF. The CDR3 DNA follows: TGTGCCAGCAGTCAGGAATTCTACGAGCAGTACTTC. Combining the CDR3 with reference TRBV28 and TRBJ2-7 gives the whole variable domain DVKVTQSSRYLVKRTGEKVFLECVQDMDHENMFWYRQDPGLGLRLIYFSYDVKMKEKGDIPEGYSVSREKKERFSLILESASTNQTSMYLCASSQEFYEQYFGPGTRLTVT.

This clonotype occurred a few times. This chain connects TRBV12-3 or TRBV12-4 to TRBJ2-5; 7 bases agree with TRBD2. The CDR3 spans 16 residues. The ends lost 1 base at V and 2 bases at J; junction bases unmatched: 7. CDR3 coding DNA: TGTGCCAGCAGTTTAGGGGAGGGGACGAAGCAAGAGACCCAGTACTTC. Translation gives CASSLGEGTKQETQYF.

This clonotype was counted a few times. This chain connects TRBV29-1 to TRBJ1-2, with a weak D call TRBD1 (5 bases). V dropped 5 bases and J dropped 4 bases, with 11 bases sitting between them. CDR3 length: 12 amino acids. The germline V gene has CDR1 SQVTM and CDR2 ANQGSEA. CDR3 residues: CSVREDSYGYTF. In DNA form, the CDR3 reads TGCAGCGTTCGAGAAGACAGCTATGGCTACACCTTC.